This TCR beta chain was documented in a study of cytomegalovirus exposure and HLA in healthy donors. Study information: There were some 400 genotyped donors. Of these, 81% fell in the genetic ancestry cluster associated with self-reported Caucasian donors.

Study observations and caveats: Rare TCR sequences dominated, though some public TCRs recurred in many donors.

CDR1 is LNHDA, CDR2 SQIVND, per germline (reference sequence). The ends were cut back, 1 base at V and 4 bases at J, with 11 bases in the middle. The length of the CDR3 is 15 residues. The PCR contained 60 Vbeta and 13 Jbeta primers. Some clones are missing from TCRdb's copy, which holds only in-frame ones; the method was immunoSEQ multiplex PCR. Altogether tens of thousands of clones are present, 65% to 75% being singletons, with the ten largest covering 2.1%. Note on this clone: The antigen is undetermined.

The gene calls are TRBV19 and TRBJ1-5; D gene unclear. This TCR derives from a man aged 25 to 40 in good health and CMV-seronegative. Input material: PBMCs. The CDR3 DNA follows: TGTGCCAGTAGTATAGTACCCTGGAGTAATCAGCCCCAGCATTTT. This translates into CASSIVPWSNQPQHF. Full variable domain (rest looked up from reference TRBV19 and TRBJ1-5): DGGITQSPKYLFRKEGQNVTLSCEQNLNHDAMYWYRQDPGQGLRLIYYSQIVNDFQKGDIAEGYSVSREKKESFPLTVTSAQKNPTAFYLCASSIVPWSNQPQHFGDGTRLSIL.